The entry that follows covers one TCR beta chain sequence. This entry belongs to a study of shared clonotypes between healthy human individuals. V gave up 4 bases and J gave up 3 bases; unmatched junction bases: 11. The CDR3 sequence is 16 residues long. Germline V gene data show CDR1 as SGHRS and CDR2 as YFSETQ. Assay runs were performed at deep level. In the authors' methods: Filtering differed for immunoSEQ, which gave only junction sequences without quality scores. Clones were read by immunoSEQ multiplex PCR, and TCRdb kept only the in-frame ones, dropping some. D and trimming were read from the DNA, whereas the V and J calls and clone size are those reported in that table. The table records around 1.6 million clones, around 98% of them present only once.

The rearrangement uses TRBV5-1 and TRBJ2-3; TRBD2 matches at 7 bases. The TCR comes from a man aged 25 to 40 in good health. Specimen: naive CD4+ T cells sorted from blood. Stated subset: CD45RA+ positively selected. The CDR3 protein is CASSTHWAGGTDTQYF. Here the CDR3 DNA reads TGCGCCAGCAGCACACATTGGGCCGGGGGGACAGATACGCAGTATTTT.